This T cell receptor (beta chain) came from a study of cytomegalovirus exposure and HLA in healthy donors. Looking at the study overall: One earlier analysis, a look at about 179 million T cells, found some 100 million unique TCR beta sequences.

The CDR3 has 19 amino acids. With V trimmed by 0 bases and J by 0 bases, 5 bases remained unmatched. Germline CDR1 is KGHSH and CDR2 is LQKENI. Notes on this clone: Its antigen is as yet unknown.

These donors counted as nominally healthy when sampled, but unrecorded immune exposures were likely. The study ran its PCR with 60 Vbeta and 13 Jbeta primers. In the original workflow: Roughly 9.9 million shared chains were among the about 80 million unique TCR beta chains that a later analysis counted. This table comes from immunoSEQ multiplex PCR, and its TCRdb copy is limited to in-frame clones, with some not included. The D gene and trimming were derived from the DNA, and the V and J assignments and clone size from that table. Its listing shows around 70,000 clones. Study-wide findings and caveats: Relative to equally common others, HLA-associated TCR beta chains showed greater clonal expansion in a later analysis.

This receptor was obtained from a female donor in good health and CMV-seropositive. The sequencing sample was made of PBMCs. The V call is TRBV18, the J call TRBJ2-7; 16 bases are a match to TRBD2. The CDR3 loop reads CASSPPGLAGGVGSYEQYF. The CDR3, as DNA: TGTGCCAGCTCACCACCGGGACTAGCGGGAGGGGTGGGCTCCTACGAGCAGTACTTC.